This T cell receptor (beta chain) stems from a study of T cell responses to AZD1222 COVID-19 vaccine. This CDR3 is built from 15 residues. With 2 bases removed from V and 8 bases from J, the gap between germline ends came to 18 bases. Germline loops: CDR1 MNHNS, CDR2 SASEGT. Here immunoSEQ multiplex PCR was the method, and the copy in TCRdb shows in-frame clones only, minus some. The sample carries over 90,000 clones, roughly 90% recorded once. Study results and limitations: Spike-spanning, vaccine-associated CD4 TCRs were dominant at 160-218 and 743-854. The sample set comprised mostly white British donors with more females, and clonal diversity was possibly underestimated. Within unmutated variant regions lay the reported targets of nearly half of spike-specific TCRs.

On this clone: Its matching antigen is unknown.

Whether given at about 4 or about 12 weeks, second doses were pooled. V usage is TRBV6-1 and J usage is TRBJ1-2; no reliable D call. The clonotype was recovered from an adult who received the AZD1222 COVID-19 vaccine. The specimen was peripheral blood, collected 28 days after the second AZD1222 dose. The CDR3 sequence: CASSETMEQVGGYTF. In nucleotides, the CDR3 is TGTGCCAGCAGTGAAACGATGGAGCAGGTCGGCGGCTACACCTTC.